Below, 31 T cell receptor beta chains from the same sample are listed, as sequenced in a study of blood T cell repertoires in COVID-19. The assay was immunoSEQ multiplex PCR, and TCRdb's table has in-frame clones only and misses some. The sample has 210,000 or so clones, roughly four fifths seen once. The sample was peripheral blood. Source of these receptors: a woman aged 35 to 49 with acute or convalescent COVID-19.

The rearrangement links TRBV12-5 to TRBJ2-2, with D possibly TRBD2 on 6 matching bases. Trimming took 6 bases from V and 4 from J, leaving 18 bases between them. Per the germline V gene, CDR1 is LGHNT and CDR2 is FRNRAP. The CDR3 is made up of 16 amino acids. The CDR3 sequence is CASGIWDSGFTGELFF. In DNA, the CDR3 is TGTGCTAGTGGGATCTGGGACTCCGGGTTCACCGGGGAGCTGTTTTTT.

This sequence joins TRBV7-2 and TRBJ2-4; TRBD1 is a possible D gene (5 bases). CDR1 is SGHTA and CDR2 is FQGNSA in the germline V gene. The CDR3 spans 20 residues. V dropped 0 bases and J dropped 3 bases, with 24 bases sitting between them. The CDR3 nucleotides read TGTGCCAGCAGCTTAGCGTCAGATCAGGGCTACAAACTCGGCAAAAACATTCAGTACTTC. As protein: CASSLASDQGYKLGKNIQYF.

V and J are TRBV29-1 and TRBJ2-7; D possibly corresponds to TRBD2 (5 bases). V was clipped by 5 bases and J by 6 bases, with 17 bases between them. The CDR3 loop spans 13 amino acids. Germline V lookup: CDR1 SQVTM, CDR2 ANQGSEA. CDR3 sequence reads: CSVWTGPRGEQYF. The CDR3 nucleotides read TGCAGCGTTTGGACGGGCCCTCGGGGCGAGCAGTACTTC.

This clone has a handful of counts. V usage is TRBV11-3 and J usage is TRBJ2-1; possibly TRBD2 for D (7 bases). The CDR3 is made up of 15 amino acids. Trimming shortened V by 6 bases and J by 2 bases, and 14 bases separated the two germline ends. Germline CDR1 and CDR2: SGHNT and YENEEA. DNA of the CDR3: TGTGCCAGCAGTAAAGGGGGGGTTGCCTACAATGAGCAGTTCTTC. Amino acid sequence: CASSKGGVAYNEQFF.

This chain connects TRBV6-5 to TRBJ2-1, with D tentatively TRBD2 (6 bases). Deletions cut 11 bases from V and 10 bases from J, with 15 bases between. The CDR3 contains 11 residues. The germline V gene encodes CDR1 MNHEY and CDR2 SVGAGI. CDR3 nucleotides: TGTGCCTGCGGCGCGGGGTACGAGCAGTTCTTC. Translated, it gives CACGAGYEQFF.

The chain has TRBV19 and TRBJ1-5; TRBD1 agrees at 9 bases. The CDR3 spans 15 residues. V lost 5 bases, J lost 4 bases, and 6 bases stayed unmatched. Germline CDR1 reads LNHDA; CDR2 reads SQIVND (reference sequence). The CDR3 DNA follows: TGTGCCAGTAGTTTAGGGGACAGGGTAAATCAGCCCCAGCATTTT. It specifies CASSLGDRVNQPQHF.

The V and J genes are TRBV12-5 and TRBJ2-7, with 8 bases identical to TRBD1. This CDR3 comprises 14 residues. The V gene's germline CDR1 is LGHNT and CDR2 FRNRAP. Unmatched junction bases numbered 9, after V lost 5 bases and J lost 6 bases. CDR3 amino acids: CASGHQTGVGEQYF. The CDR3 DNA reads TGTGCTAGTGGTCATCAGACAGGGGTCGGCGAGCAGTACTTC.

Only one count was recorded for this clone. The CDR3 DNA sequence: TGTGCCAGCAAGGGACAGACCTACGAGCAGTACTTC. Protein: CASKGQTYEQYF. V is TRBV27 and J is TRBJ2-7, with TRBD1 matching over 7 bases. The germline CDR1 and CDR2 sequences are MNHEY and SMNVEV (reference sequence). This CDR3 contains 12 residues. V shed 7 bases and J 2 bases; nucleotides not matched to a gene: 2.

The CDR3 DNA reads TGCGCCAGCAGCCAAGTGGGGACATACAACACTGAAGCTTTCTTT. Translating gives CASSQVGTYNTEAFF. This rearrangement joins TRBV4-1 to TRBJ1-1, with a weak D call TRBD1 (6 bases). V shed 1 base and J shed 2 bases, with 11 bases lying between them. Germline CDR1 MGHRA, CDR2 YSYEKL. The CDR3 has 15 amino acids.

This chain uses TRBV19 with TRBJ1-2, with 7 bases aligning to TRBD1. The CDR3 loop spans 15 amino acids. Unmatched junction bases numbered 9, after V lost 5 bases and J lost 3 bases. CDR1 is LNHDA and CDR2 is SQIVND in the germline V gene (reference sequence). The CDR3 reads CASSRVDRADYGYTF. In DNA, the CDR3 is TGTGCCAGTAGTCGAGTCGACAGGGCCGACTATGGCTACACCTTC.

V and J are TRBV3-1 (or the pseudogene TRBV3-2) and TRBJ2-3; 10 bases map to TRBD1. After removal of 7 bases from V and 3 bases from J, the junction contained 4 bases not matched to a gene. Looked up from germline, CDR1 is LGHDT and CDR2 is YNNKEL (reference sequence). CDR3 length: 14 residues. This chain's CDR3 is CASNDRGRTDTQYF. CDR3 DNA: TGTGCCAGCAATGACAGGGGGCGTACAGATACGCAGTATTTT.

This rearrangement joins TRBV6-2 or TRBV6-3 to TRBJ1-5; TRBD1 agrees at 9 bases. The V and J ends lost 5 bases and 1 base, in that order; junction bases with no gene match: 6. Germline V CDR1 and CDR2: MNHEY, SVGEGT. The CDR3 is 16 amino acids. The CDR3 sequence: CASSADRGISNQPQHF. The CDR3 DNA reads TGTGCCAGCAGTGCAGACAGGGGGATCAGCAATCAGCCCCAGCATTTT.

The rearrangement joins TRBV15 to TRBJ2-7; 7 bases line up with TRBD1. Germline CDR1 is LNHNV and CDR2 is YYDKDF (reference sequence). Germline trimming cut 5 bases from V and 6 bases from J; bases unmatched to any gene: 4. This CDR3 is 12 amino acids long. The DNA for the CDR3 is TGTGCCACCAGCCCAGGGGGATCCGAGCAGTACTTC. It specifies CATSPGGSEQYF.

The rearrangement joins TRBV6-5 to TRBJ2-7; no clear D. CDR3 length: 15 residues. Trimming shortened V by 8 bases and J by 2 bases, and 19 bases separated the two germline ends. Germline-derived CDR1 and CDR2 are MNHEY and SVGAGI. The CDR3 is CASSEATSLTYEQYF. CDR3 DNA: TGTGCCAGCTCCGAGGCGACCTCGCTTACCTACGAGCAGTACTTC.

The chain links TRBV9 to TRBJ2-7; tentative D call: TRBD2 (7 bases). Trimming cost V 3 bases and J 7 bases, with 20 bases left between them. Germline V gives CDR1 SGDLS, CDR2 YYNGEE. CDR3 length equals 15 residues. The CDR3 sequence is CASSGPQRRGGEQYF. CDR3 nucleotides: TGTGCCAGCAGCGGTCCACAGCGGAGGGGGGGGGAGCAGTACTTC.

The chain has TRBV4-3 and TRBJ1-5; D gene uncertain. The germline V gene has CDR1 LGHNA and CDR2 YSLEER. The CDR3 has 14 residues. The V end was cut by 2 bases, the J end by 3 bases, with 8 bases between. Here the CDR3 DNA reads TGCGCCAGCAGCCAAAATCTCGTCAATCAGCCCCAGCATTTT. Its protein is CASSQNLVNQPQHF.

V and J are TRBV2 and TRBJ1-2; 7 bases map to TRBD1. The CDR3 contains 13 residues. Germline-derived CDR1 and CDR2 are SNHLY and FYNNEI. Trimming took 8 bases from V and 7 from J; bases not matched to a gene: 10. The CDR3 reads CASHLGQGGGYTF. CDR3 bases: TGTGCCAGCCACCTGGGGCAGGGGGGTGGCTACACCTTC.

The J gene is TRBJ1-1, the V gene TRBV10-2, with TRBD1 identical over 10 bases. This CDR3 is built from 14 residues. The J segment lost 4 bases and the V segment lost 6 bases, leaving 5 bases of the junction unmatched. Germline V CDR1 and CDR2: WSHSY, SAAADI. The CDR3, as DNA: TGCGCCAGCAGCCTCGGACAGGGGGGCACTGAAGCTTTCTTT. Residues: CASSLGQGGTEAFF.

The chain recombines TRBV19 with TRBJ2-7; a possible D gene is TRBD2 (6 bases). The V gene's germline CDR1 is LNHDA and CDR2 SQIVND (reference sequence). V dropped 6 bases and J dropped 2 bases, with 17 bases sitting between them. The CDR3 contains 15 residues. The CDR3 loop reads CASSAGLNLAYEQYF. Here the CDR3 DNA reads TGTGCCAGTAGCGCCGGACTAAACCTCGCCTACGAGCAGTACTTC. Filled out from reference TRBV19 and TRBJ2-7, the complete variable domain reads DGGITQSPKYLFRKEGQNVTLSCEQNLNHDAMYWYRQDPGQGLRLIYYSQIVNDFQKGDIAEGYSVSREKKESFPLTVTSAQKNPTAFYLCASSAGLNLAYEQYFGPGTRLTVT.

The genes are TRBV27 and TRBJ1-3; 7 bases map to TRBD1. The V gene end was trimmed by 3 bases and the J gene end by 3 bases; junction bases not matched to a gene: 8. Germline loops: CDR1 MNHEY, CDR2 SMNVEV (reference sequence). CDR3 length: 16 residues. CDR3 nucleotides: TGTGCCAGCAGTTTTAAGGAGGGGGCAATTGGAAACACCATATATTTT. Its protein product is CASSFKEGAIGNTIYF.

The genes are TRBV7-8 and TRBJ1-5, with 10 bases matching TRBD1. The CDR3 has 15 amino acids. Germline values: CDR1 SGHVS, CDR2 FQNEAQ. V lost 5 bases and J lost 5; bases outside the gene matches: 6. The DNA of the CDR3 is TGTGCCAGCAGCCCAAGGGGACAGGGGCATCAGCCCCAGCATTTT. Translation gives CASSPRGQGHQPQHF.

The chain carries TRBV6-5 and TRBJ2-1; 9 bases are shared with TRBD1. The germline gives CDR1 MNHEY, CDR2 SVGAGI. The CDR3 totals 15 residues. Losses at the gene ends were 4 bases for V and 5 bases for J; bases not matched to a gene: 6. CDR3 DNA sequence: TGTGCCAGCAGTTTCGGGACAGGGTCCCACAATGAGCAGTTCTTC. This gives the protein CASSFGTGSHNEQFF.

Here the CDR3 DNA reads TGTGCCAGTAGTATCCTAAGCTCTGGAAACACCATATATTTT. It codes for CASSILSSGNTIYF. This chain uses TRBV19 with TRBJ1-3, with D unresolved. The CDR3 extends over 14 amino acids. The V end was cut by 3 bases, the J end by 0 bases, with 6 bases between. Germline CDR1 LNHDA, CDR2 SQIVND (reference sequence).

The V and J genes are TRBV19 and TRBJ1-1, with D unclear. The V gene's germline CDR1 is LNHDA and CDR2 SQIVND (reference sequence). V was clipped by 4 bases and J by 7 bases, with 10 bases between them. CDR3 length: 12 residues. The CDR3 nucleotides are TGTGCCAGTAGTACTTTGTACGGTGAAGCTTTCTTT. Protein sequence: CASSTLYGEAFF.

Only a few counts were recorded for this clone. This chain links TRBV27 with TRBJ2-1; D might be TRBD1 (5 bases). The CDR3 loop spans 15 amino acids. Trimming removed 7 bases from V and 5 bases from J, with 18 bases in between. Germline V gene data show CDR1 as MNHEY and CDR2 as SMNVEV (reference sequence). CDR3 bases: TGTGCCAGCACCCTGGCCCGACAGAGCCACAATGAGCAGTTCTTC. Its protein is CASTLARQSHNEQFF.

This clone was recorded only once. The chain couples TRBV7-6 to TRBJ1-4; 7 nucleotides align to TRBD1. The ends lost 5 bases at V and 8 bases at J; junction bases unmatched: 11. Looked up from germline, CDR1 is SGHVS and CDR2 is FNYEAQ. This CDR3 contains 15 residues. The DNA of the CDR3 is TGTGCCAGCAGCCCCTCCGGGACAGTGAACGAAAAACTGTTTTTT. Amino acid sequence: CASSPSGTVNEKLFF.

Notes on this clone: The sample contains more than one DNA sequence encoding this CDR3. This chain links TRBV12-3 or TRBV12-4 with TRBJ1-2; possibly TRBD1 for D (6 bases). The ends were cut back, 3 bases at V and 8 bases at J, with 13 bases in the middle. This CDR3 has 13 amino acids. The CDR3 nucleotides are TGTGCCAGCAGTTTGCAGGGGATGGGCGGCTACACCTTC. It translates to CASSLQGMGGYTF.

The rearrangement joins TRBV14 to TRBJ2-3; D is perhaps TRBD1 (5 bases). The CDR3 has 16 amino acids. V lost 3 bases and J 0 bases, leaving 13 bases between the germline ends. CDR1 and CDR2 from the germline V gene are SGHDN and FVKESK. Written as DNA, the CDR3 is TGTGCCAGCAGCCACCAGGGTGGCCTAAGCACAGATACGCAGTATTTT. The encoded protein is CASSHQGGLSTDTQYF.

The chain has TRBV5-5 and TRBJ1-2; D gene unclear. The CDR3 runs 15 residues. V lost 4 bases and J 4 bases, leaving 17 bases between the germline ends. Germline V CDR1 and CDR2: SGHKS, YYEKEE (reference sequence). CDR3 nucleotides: TGTGCCAGCAGCCCCCCCAATGAGGGAGGCTATGGCTACACCTTC. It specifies CASSPPNEGGYGYTF.

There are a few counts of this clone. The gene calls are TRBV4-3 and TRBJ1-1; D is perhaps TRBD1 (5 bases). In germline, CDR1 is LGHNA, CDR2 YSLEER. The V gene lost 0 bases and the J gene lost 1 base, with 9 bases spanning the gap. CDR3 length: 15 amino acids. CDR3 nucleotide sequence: TGCGCCAGCAGCCAAGATGCGGGACGGAACACTGAAGCTTTCTTT. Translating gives CASSQDAGRNTEAFF.

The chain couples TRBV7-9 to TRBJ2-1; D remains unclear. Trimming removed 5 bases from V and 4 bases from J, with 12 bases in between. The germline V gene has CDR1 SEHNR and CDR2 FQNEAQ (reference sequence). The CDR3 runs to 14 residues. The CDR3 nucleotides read TGTGCCAGCAGCCTTTATGCGGAGTACAATGAGCAGTTCTTC. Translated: CASSLYAEYNEQFF.